The present T cell receptor beta chain was sequenced within a study of OX40 agonist ivuxolimab in advanced cancers. Study-wide context: Antecedent anti-PD-1, anti-PD-L1 or anti-CTLA-4 therapy was permissible, with roughly 36% having received some.

Study results and limitations: The antigens recognized by the expanded peripheral T cells, that is their antigen specificity, were not determined.

A note on this clone: Its antigen is not known.

CDR3 length: 13 residues. Germline loops: CDR1 MNHEY, CDR2 SMNVEV (reference sequence). Between the trimmed V and J ends, which lost 1 base and 7 bases, there was a span of 8 bases. Using immunoSEQ multiplex PCR, the repertoire was profiled, and TCRdb retains in-frame clones only, with some absent. The sample lists approximately 87,000 clones, roughly 90% seen once, with around 3.4% in the top ten. The receptor comes from an adult with an advanced solid tumor such as melanoma, head and neck, liver or kidney cancer. Sequencing used CD4+ or CD8+ T cells sorted from blood, obtained in a trial of the OX40 agonist ivuxolimab. The gene calls are TRBV27 and TRBJ1-5; D is uncertain. CDR3: CASSLWGGQPQHF. In nucleotides, the CDR3 is TGTGCCAGCAGTTTATGGGGTGGGCAGCCCCAGCATTTT.